The 29 T cell receptor beta chains listed next were all sequenced from one sample in a study of graft-versus-host responses after intestinal transplantation. Method: immunoSEQ multiplex PCR; TCRdb's copy keeps in-frame clones and lacks some. In the table there are roughly 110,000 clones, 90% to 95% of which are singletons. What these receptors recognize is not known. This specimen consisted of unstimulated CD8+ T cells sorted from spleen or lymph node cells, obtained before transplant. The receptors originated from a human donor who was the organ donor for an intestinal transplant.

The chain employs TRBV28 and TRBJ2-7; D gene uncertain. In germline, CDR1 is MDHEN, CDR2 SYDVKM. This CDR3 has 13 residues. Trimming shortened V by 4 bases and J by 4 bases, and 11 bases separated the two germline ends. This chain's CDR3 is CASSWSSLYEQYF. The DNA for the CDR3 is TGTGCCAGCAGTTGGTCGTCGTTATACGAGCAGTACTTC.

This sequence joins TRBV6-6 and TRBJ2-7; D gene unclear. CDR3 length: 12 amino acids. With 3 bases removed from V and 3 bases from J, the gap between germline ends came to 6 bases. Per the germline V gene, CDR1 is MNHNY and CDR2 is SVGAGI (reference sequence). CDR3 protein: CASSYILYEQYF. The CDR3 nucleotides are TGTGCCAGCAGTTATATTCTCTACGAGCAGTACTTC.

The chain recombines TRBV28 with TRBJ2-7; D unclear. In germline, CDR1 is MDHEN, CDR2 SYDVKM. The CDR3 has 15 residues. Trimming took off 6 bases at V and 3 bases at J, with 18 bases between the two ends. CDR3 sequence: CASSCRRRVSYEQYF. CDR3 in DNA: TGTGCCAGCAGCTGCCGACGCCGCGTAAGCTACGAGCAGTACTTC.

The chain employs TRBV30 and TRBJ2-5; tentative D call: TRBD2 (6 bases). The CDR3 runs to 15 residues. Germline V gene lookup returns CDR1 GTSNPN and CDR2 SVGIG (reference sequence). V lost 3 bases, J lost 0 bases, and 14 bases lay in between. The CDR3 DNA follows: TGTGCCTGGAGGAGAAGGAGGGACTACCAAGAGACCCAGTACTTC. This sequence encodes CAWRRRRDYQETQYF.

This rearrangement joins TRBV27 to TRBJ2-5, with 7 bases matching TRBD2. Looked up from germline, CDR1 is MNHEY and CDR2 is SMNVEV (reference sequence). This CDR3 is built from 13 residues. After removal of 3 bases from V and 5 bases from J, the junction contained 3 bases not matched to a gene. Here the CDR3 reads CASSFREGETQYF. The CDR3 DNA is TGTGCCAGCAGTTTCAGGGAGGGGGAGACCCAGTACTTC.

V gene TRBV5-1 combines with J gene TRBJ2-7, with D unresolved. V was shortened by 0 bases and J by 0 bases, with 7 bases between the two germline ends. Germline V gene data show CDR1 as SGHRS and CDR2 as YFSETQ. There are 14 residues in the CDR3. In DNA, the CDR3 is TGCGCCAGCAGCTTGGCCCACAGCTCCTACGAGCAGTACTTC. Translating it yields CASSLAHSSYEQYF.

The rearrangement joins TRBV11-2 to TRBJ2-7; maybe TRBD2 (6 bases). CDR1 and CDR2 (germline): SGHAT, FQNNGV. The CDR3 is 15 residues long. V gave up 1 base and J gave up 2 bases, with 12 bases separating them. The CDR3 here is CASSLGGLEAYEQYF. CDR3 bases: TGTGCCAGCAGCTTAGGGGGACTGGAAGCCTACGAGCAGTACTTC.

This chain links TRBV19 with TRBJ1-1; D not certain. V shed 4 bases and J shed 4 bases, with 13 bases lying between them. The CDR3 contains 14 residues. Germline V gene data show CDR1 as LNHDA and CDR2 as SQIVND (reference sequence). CDR3 sequence (DNA): TGTGCCAGTAGTAGGGCAACGGTAGGCACTGAAGCTTTCTTT. Its protein product is CASSRATVGTEAFF.

The V and J genes are TRBV4-2 and TRBJ2-3, with 12 bases matching TRBD2. The CDR3 consists of 19 residues. V gave up 3 bases and J gave up 3 bases; unmatched junction bases: 13. Germline assignment: CDR1 LGHNA and CDR2 YNFKEQ. The CDR3 region is CASSHQPTSGSRETDTQYF. The CDR3 DNA reads as TGTGCCAGCAGCCACCAACCGACTAGCGGGAGTCGGGAAACAGATACGCAGTATTTT.

This chain connects TRBV4-2 to TRBJ2-5; TRBD2 matches at 7 bases. The CDR3 consists of 14 residues. Trimming took 1 base from V and 3 from J; bases not matched to a gene: 2. Germline-derived CDR1 and CDR2 are LGHNA and YNFKEQ. CDR3 DNA sequence: TGTGCCAGCAGCCAAGGACTAGCTGAAGAGACCCAGTACTTC. Translated, it gives CASSQGLAEETQYF.

The chain joins TRBV7-6 to TRBJ2-7; TRBD1 matches at 7 bases. V trimming: 1 base; J trimming: 4 bases; junction bases outside the gene matches: 7. The CDR3 runs to 15 residues. Germline CDR1 is SGHVS and CDR2 is FNYEAQ. The DNA of the CDR3 is TGTGCCAGCAGCTTAGGGCCGACAGGGTGGTACGAGCAGTACTTC. This gives the protein CASSLGPTGWYEQYF.

This clone occurred once. The chain recombines TRBV11-2 with TRBJ1-2; D is undetermined. The CDR3 is 12 residues long. Looked up from germline, CDR1 is SGHAT and CDR2 is FQNNGV. Trimming removed 6 bases from V and 8 bases from J, with 13 bases in between. The CDR3 reads CASSDEREGYTF. The CDR3 DNA follows: TGTGCCAGCAGTGACGAGCGGGAGGGCTACACCTTC.

V usage is TRBV5-6 and J usage is TRBJ2-1; tentatively, D is TRBD1 (5 bases). Germline CDR1 and CDR2: SGHDT and YYEEEE. This CDR3 spans 15 amino acids. V lost 4 bases and J lost 1, with 12 bases in between. The CDR3 reads CASSLGALSYNEQFF. CDR3 nucleotides: TGTGCCAGCAGCCTAGGGGCCCTATCCTACAATGAGCAGTTCTTC. Drawing the rest from reference TRBV5-6 and TRBJ2-1, the complete variable domain is DAGVTQSPTHLIKTRGQQVTLRCSPKSGHDTVSWYQQALGQGPQFIFQYYEEEERQRGNFPDRFSGHQFPNYSSELNVNALLLGDSALYLCASSLGALSYNEQFFGPGTRLTVL.

The CDR3 is CASSPRLVGETQYF. The DNA of the CDR3 is TGTGCCAGCAGCCCCAGATTAGTGGGGGAGACCCAGTACTTC. The chain links TRBV7-6 to TRBJ2-5; no definite D call. The CDR3 consists of 14 residues. V was trimmed by 5 bases and J by 5 bases, leaving 15 bases between them. Germline CDR1 SGHVS, CDR2 FNYEAQ.

V gene TRBV27 combines with J gene TRBJ2-1, with D tentatively TRBD1 or TRBD2 (5 bases each). The CDR3 extends over 15 amino acids. Germline V gives CDR1 MNHEY, CDR2 SMNVEV (reference sequence). Trimming left V 5 bases short and J 8 bases short, with 19 bases between. CDR3 region: CASSRWDQGPYEQFF. CDR3 bases: TGTGCCAGCAGTCGATGGGACCAAGGACCATATGAGCAGTTCTTC.

The gene calls are TRBV5-1 and TRBJ2-7, with 8 bases fitting TRBD1. The germline V gene has CDR1 SGHRS and CDR2 YFSETQ. The CDR3 is 14 residues long. V shed 2 bases, J shed 3 bases, and the junction held 4 bases outside the gene matches. The CDR3 region has the DNA TGCGCCAGCAGCTTACGGACAGGGTTCTACGAGCAGTACTTC. Translation: CASSLRTGFYEQYF.

This clone appeared once. The rearrangement joins TRBV6-5 to TRBJ2-5; D possibly uses TRBD1 or TRBD2 (5 bases each). V shed 6 bases and J shed 5 bases, with 19 bases lying between them. This CDR3 spans 15 amino acids. The V gene's germline CDR1 is MNHEY and CDR2 SVGAGI. The CDR3 loop reads CASSYDRGWPETQYF. In nucleotides, the CDR3 is TGTGCCAGCAGCTACGACAGAGGGTGGCCGGAGACCCAGTACTTC.

V gene TRBV2 combines with J gene TRBJ2-1; 11 bases are a match to TRBD1. Per germline, CDR1 SNHLY and CDR2 FYNNEI. This CDR3 region has 14 residues. Trimming cost V 7 bases and J 5 bases; bases outside gene matches: 4. The CDR3 loop is CASTGTGGHNEQFF. CDR3 nucleotides: TGTGCCAGCACCGGGACAGGGGGTCACAATGAGCAGTTCTTC.

J is TRBJ2-2 and V is TRBV6-5; 10 bases fit TRBD1. Germline assignment: CDR1 MNHEY and CDR2 SVGAGI. There are 14 residues in the CDR3. J gave up 4 bases and V 8 bases, and 4 bases lay outside the gene matches. The CDR3 sequence is CASRDRGPTGELFF. CDR3 bases: TGTGCCAGCCGGGACAGGGGTCCCACCGGGGAGCTGTTTTTT.

The chain joins TRBV5-1 to TRBJ1-4; the D is unclear. Trimming took 2 bases from V and 3 from J, leaving 11 bases between them. The CDR3 length is 15 residues. CDR1 and CDR2 from the germline V gene are SGHRS and YFSETQ. This CDR3 reads CASSFYGEPNEKLFF. The CDR3 coding sequence is TGCGCCAGCAGCTTTTATGGTGAACCTAATGAAAAACTGTTTTTT.

The chain links TRBV5-1 to TRBJ2-7; D is possibly TRBD2 (6 bases). The CDR3 runs 15 residues. Deletions cut 2 bases from V and 3 bases from J, with 15 bases between. Per germline, CDR1 SGHRS and CDR2 YFSETQ. The CDR3 DNA follows: TGCGCCAGCAGCTTAGACCGTGAGGGACTCTACGAGCAGTACTTC. Translation: CASSLDREGLYEQYF.

The chain carries TRBV30 and TRBJ1-1; 10 bases are a match to TRBD1. The germline V gene encodes CDR1 GTSNPN and CDR2 SVGIG (reference sequence). V shed 0 bases, J shed 8 bases, and the junction held 6 bases outside the gene matches. The CDR3 runs to 14 residues. The CDR3 DNA reads TGTGCCTGGAGTGTAGGGACAGGGGTCCCCGAAGCTTTCTTT. It yields the protein CAWSVGTGVPEAFF.

This chain links TRBV29-1 with TRBJ2-1; TRBD2 might be the D (5 bases). CDR3 size: 11 residues. Germline values: CDR1 SQVTM, CDR2 ANQGSEA. Trimming cost V 7 bases and J 10 bases, with 14 bases left between them. The CDR3 DNA follows: TGCAGCGCTCCCCCCGGAGGAGAGCAGTTCTTC. Its translation: CSAPPGGEQFF.

This clone was counted once. V is TRBV6-5 and J is TRBJ1-5, with 7 bases fitting TRBD1. Germline CDR1 and CDR2: MNHEY and SVGAGI. This CDR3 contains 14 residues. Trimming at V came to 6 bases and at J to 2 bases, leaving 4 bases not matched to a gene. The CDR3 region has the DNA TGTGCCAGCAGCCCCAGGGGGGGCAATCAGCCCCAGCATTTT. This translates into CASSPRGGNQPQHF.

The chain links TRBV19 to TRBJ2-3; D remains ambiguous. V was trimmed by 2 bases and J by 4 bases, leaving 7 bases between them. Germline V gives CDR1 LNHDA, CDR2 SQIVND (reference sequence). The CDR3 is 13 residues long. This CDR3 is CASSITPADTQYF. CDR3 DNA: TGTGCCAGTAGTATAACCCCAGCAGATACGCAGTATTTT.

This clone was observed a few times. The chain uses TRBV6-6 and TRBJ1-1, with D possibly matching TRBD1 (5 bases). Trimming cost V 2 bases and J 0 bases, with 7 bases left between them. The CDR3 is 14 residues long. Per germline, CDR1 MNHNY and CDR2 SVGAGI (reference sequence). In DNA form, the CDR3 reads TGTGCCAGCAGTTACGGGGGTATGAACACTGAAGCTTTCTTT. It translates to CASSYGGMNTEAFF.

The V call is TRBV21-1, the J call TRBJ2-1; the DNA was not used to check the table's D call, TRBD1. TRBV21-1 is described as a pseudogene. CDR3 length: 16 amino acids. The CDR3: CASSKEPAGSYNEQFF. The CDR3 bases are TGTGCCAGCAGCAAAGAACCGGCAGGCTCCTACAATGAGCAGTTCTTC.

This clone was counted once. The chain joins TRBV4-3 to TRBJ2-1; 11 nucleotides align to TRBD2. In germline, CDR1 is LGHNA, CDR2 YSLEER. The CDR3 consists of 12 residues. The trim removed 4 bases at V and 10 bases at J, leaving 0 bases unmatched. The CDR3 coding sequence is TGCGCCAGCAGCCCTAGCGGGAGGGAGCAGTTCTTC. As protein: CASSPSGREQFF.

The rearrangement links TRBV4-1 to TRBJ2-1; 7 positions agree with TRBD1. V lost 0 bases to trimming and J lost 7 bases; unmatched junction nucleotides: 3. CDR3 length: 14 amino acids. Germline V gives CDR1 MGHRA, CDR2 YSYEKL. The CDR3 DNA reads TGCGCCAGCAGCCAAGAAGGGGGCTGGAATGAGCAGTTCTTC. This sequence encodes CASSQEGGWNEQFF.